The source of this T cell receptor (beta chain) is a study of blood T cell repertoires in COVID-19 (dated by TCRdb to 2019 to 2021). Regarding the research as a whole: Samples from collaborators originated in the United States, Italy and Spain and spanned both the acute and convalescent phases of COVID-19. The prospective study material was composed of cDNA or gDNA derived from T cells, B-cell-depleted T cells, or PBMCs. Subjects who had been exposed to COVID-19, were actively infected with it, or had recovered from it provided the deeply sampled blood TCRbeta repertoires that made up the dataset. The repertoires were made available in a free public database intended to serve as a resource for research on the immune response to SARS-CoV-2. Samples came from the ongoing ImmuneRACE study (first 160 participants) plus 1,254 subjects from 6 global collaborators. A de-identified subject ID, COVID-19 status, age in years and sex were almost always included in the sample metadata. Where available, HLA class I and class II types were obtained from metadata supplied by the sample provider rather than from assay-based typing.

On this clone itself: What this receptor recognizes is not known. Base qualities are not at hand, and no much larger clone is one base apart.

The trim is 6 bases for V and 6 bases for J, with a gap of 15 bases between the germline ends. Reading the germline V gene gives CDR1 LGHNT and CDR2 FRNRAP. From its cysteine to its phenylalanine, the CDR3 spans 14 amino acids. Here the CDR3 DNA is all that survives: 42 bases in frame from base 1. TCRbeta CDR3 regions were amplified from genomic DNA using the immunoSEQ Assay, a bias-controlled multiplex PCR. On the authors' methods: Nucleated cell counts per sample were estimated from amplification of reference gene primers within the assay. Sequence reads were collapsed and filtered to measure the absolute abundance of every unique TCRbeta CDR3 rearrangement. For each sample, productive Simpson clonality was calculated as the square root of Simpson's diversity index across productive rearrangements. TCRdb limited this immuneACCESS table to in-frame rearrangements with V and J called. A share of clones is missing; checked studies link under half to unresolved V genes, and the rest is unexplained. V, J and clone size are taken as reported in that table, and D and trimming were inferred from the DNA itself. This sample has under 250,000 clones in its table, and 80% to 90% of those were observed once. The biggest ten clones account for 4.8% of the sample.

General findings and caveats noted by the study authors: The quantity of clinical and demographic metadata differed by source and by participant and was supplied without curation.

Participants in the prospective study were enrolled through a virtual design, were aged about 18 to 90 years, and lived in roughly 25 United States geographic areas. Cohort assignment in the prospective study relied on participant-reported clinical history from a screening survey and a study questionnaire. Exposed participants had been in contact with someone with a PCR-confirmed or clinician-diagnosed COVID-19 case within 2 weeks of study entry. Each participant in the prospective study had whole blood, serum and a nasopharyngeal or oropharyngeal swab collected by mobile phlebotomists. Participants in the prospective study had the option to provide additional blood draws and questionnaires over a roughly 2-month period. Before DNA extraction, prospective study blood samples were shipped either frozen or at room temperature.

Sequenced input: PBMCs or T cells enriched from blood (not recorded which). The TCR comes from a woman aged 45-60 years who had been exposed to COVID-19. This receptor chain uses TRBV12-5 and TRBJ1-5; perhaps TRBD1 is the D gene, with 5 bases matching. The DNA sequence is TGTGCTAGTGGAGGGGATTCGGGCGGTCAGCCCCAGCATTTT. This gives the protein CASGGDSGGQPQHF.